The 11 T cell receptor beta chains given below trace back to one sample, sequenced in a study of control samples from healthy donors and cancer patients. Only in-frame clones appear in the TCRdb table, and some are missing; sequencing was by immunoSEQ multiplex PCR. This table holds around 250,000 clones, approximately 80% found once. The sample comprised PBMCs. The origin of the receptors is an older woman with lung cancer.

CDR3: CASRQTGVTNEKLFF. The DNA for the CDR3 is TGTGCCAGCAGACAAACAGGGGTCACTAATGAAAAACTGTTTTTT. The rearrangement joins TRBV3-1 (or the pseudogene TRBV3-2) to TRBJ1-4, with 7 bases that match TRBD1. Germline V lookup: CDR1 LGHDT, CDR2 YNNKEL (reference sequence). This CDR3 spans 15 amino acids. J lost 2 bases, V lost 6 bases, and 6 bases had no gene match.

Regarding this clone: A much larger clonotype is one base distant, so this may be a read error. This chain joins TRBV7-2 and TRBJ1-2; TRBD1 aligns across 7 bases. The V gene's germline CDR1 is SGHTA and CDR2 FQGNSA. The CDR3 spans 13 residues. Trimming cost V 2 bases and J 3 bases; bases outside gene matches: 0. CDR3 sequence: CASSLQGDYGYTF. For the CDR3, the DNA is TGTGCCAGCAGCTTACAGGGGGACTATGGCTACACCTTC.

The chain combines TRBV5-1 with TRBJ1-1; TRBD1 agrees at 9 bases. The CDR3 runs 13 residues. Germline V lookup: CDR1 SGHRS, CDR2 YFSETQ. J gave up 11 bases and V 0 bases, and 5 bases lay outside the gene matches. CDR3 DNA: TGCGCCAGCAGCTTGGCAGGGACAGGGTATGCTTTCTTT. Encoded protein: CASSLAGTGYAFF.

This chain links TRBV5-1 with TRBJ2-7, with 10 nucleotides matching TRBD1. V gave up 1 base and J gave up 3 bases; unmatched junction bases: 7. This CDR3 has 16 residues. Germline V CDR1 and CDR2: SGHRS, YFSETQ. The CDR3 protein is CASSLFPGTGDYEQYF. The CDR3 nucleotides are TGCGCCAGCAGCTTGTTTCCCGGGACAGGGGACTACGAGCAGTACTTC.

The chain has TRBV5-5 and TRBJ2-1; a possible D gene is TRBD2 (6 bases). V dropped 0 bases and J dropped 4 bases, with 14 bases sitting between them. CDR1 and CDR2 (germline): SGHKS, YYEKEE (reference sequence). This CDR3 contains 16 residues. The CDR3 coding sequence is TGTGCCAGCAGCTTGGGGGCCAGCGGGCAGTACAATGAGCAGTTCTTC. Translating gives CASSLGASGQYNEQFF.

V gene TRBV2 combines with J gene TRBJ2-5; D gene uncertain. The CDR3 has 11 residues. Trimming cost V 5 bases and J 2 bases, with 3 bases left between them. In germline, CDR1 is SNHLY, CDR2 FYNNEI. The CDR3 here is CASSQQETQYF. DNA of the CDR3: TGTGCCAGCAGTCAACAAGAGACCCAGTACTTC.

This clone has only one observation. The rearrangement links TRBV3-1 (or the pseudogene TRBV3-2) to TRBJ1-1; D gene ambiguous. Germline lookup yields CDR1 LGHDT and CDR2 YNNKEL (reference sequence). The V and J ends lost 4 bases and 4 bases respectively, with 10 bases between them. The CDR3 length is 13 residues. This chain's CDR3 is CASSLGRGTEAFF. The DNA for the CDR3 is TGTGCCAGCAGCCTAGGCCGGGGCACTGAAGCTTTCTTT.

The CDR3 region is CASSSQTGPNEKLFF. Here the CDR3 DNA reads TGTGCCAGCAGTTCTCAAACAGGTCCTAATGAAAAACTGTTTTTT. This chain links TRBV6-5 with TRBJ1-4; D perhaps matches TRBD1 (5 bases). Trimming shortened V by 4 bases and J by 3 bases, and 12 bases separated the two germline ends. The CDR3 spans 15 residues. CDR1 and CDR2 from the germline V gene are MNHEY and SVGAGI.

The J gene is TRBJ2-3, the V gene TRBV10-1; D may match TRBD1 or TRBD2 (7 bases each). V lost 10 bases, J lost 5 bases, and 16 bases lay in between. The CDR3 is made up of 13 amino acids. From germline, CDR1 is WNHNN and CDR2 SYGVQD (reference sequence). The CDR3 is CATREGAGDTQYF. Here the CDR3 DNA reads TGCGCCACCAGGGAGGGGGCGGGAGATACGCAGTATTTT.

CDR3 DNA: TGTGCCAGCAGTGAAGCCGGGACTAGCGGGAGGTACAATGAGCAGTTCTTC. This gives the protein CASSEAGTSGRYNEQFF. The chain has TRBV25-1 and TRBJ2-1; 15 nucleotides agree with TRBD2. The germline V gene encodes CDR1 MGHDK and CDR2 SYGVNS. This CDR3 comprises 17 residues. The J segment lost 4 bases and the V segment lost 2 bases, leaving 3 bases of the junction unmatched.

The chain couples TRBV4-1 to TRBJ1-4; maybe TRBD1 (6 bases). V gave up 5 bases and J gave up 4 bases, with 14 bases separating them. The germline CDR1 and CDR2 sequences are MGHRA and YSYEKL. The CDR3 spans 15 residues. The CDR3: CASSSRQAINEKLFF. CDR3 nucleotides: TGCGCCAGCAGCTCACGACAGGCAATTAATGAAAAACTGTTTTTT.